The present T cell receptor beta chain was sequenced within a study of control samples from healthy donors and cancer patients. Germline V gene data show CDR1 as LGHDT and CDR2 as YNNKEL (reference sequence). Unmatched junction bases numbered 4, after V lost 1 base and J lost 4 bases. The CDR3 is 15 residues long. Assay used: immunoSEQ multiplex PCR; TCRdb lists only in-frame clones, some missing. The sample yields 65,000 to 90,000 clones, 80% to 90% seen once. V and J are TRBV3-1 (or the pseudogene TRBV3-2) and TRBJ1-2; 9 bases agree with TRBD1. Source material: blood. This TCR derives from a man aged 45 to 65 in good health. For the CDR3, the DNA is TGTGCCAGCAGCCAAGCACAGGGGGCGGTCTATGGCTACACCTTC. Its translation: CASSQAQGAVYGYTF.